Listed below are T cell receptor beta chains from one sample, sequenced in a study of tumor-infiltrating lymphocytes in primary liver carcinoma. Using its own MiXCR run on the multiplex PCR reads, TCRdb lists one record per CDR3 protein. The table lists a few hundred thousand distinct CDR3 sequences, approximately 54% of them singletons. The specimen was peripheral blood. The origin of the receptors is a woman in her twenties or thirties with primary liver carcinoma and hepatitis B virus infection. CDR3s include the opening cysteine and the closing phenylalanine or tryptophan. A D gene is named only where the DNA matches it firmly. Expanded clones are given a class, and other clones once, few, many or no size at all.

D: .
V: TRBV29-1
size: .
J: TRBJ2-7
CDR3: CRVGIGYEQYF
DNA: TGCAGGGTCGGGATAGGGTATGAGCAGTACTTC

D: .
V: TRBV6-2/TRBV6-3
size: many
J: TRBJ2-7
CDR3: CASSQLLWQGKDYEQYF
DNA: TGTGCCAGCAGTCAGCTACTTTGGCAGGGTAAGGACTACGAGCAGTACTTC

D: .
V: TRBV12-3/TRBV12-4
size: many
J: TRBJ2-3
CDR3: CASSLGRSWDTQYF
DNA: TGTGCCAGCAGTTTAGGACGGAGCTGGGATACGCAGTATTTT

D: .
V: TRBV30
size: once
J: TRBJ2-6
CDR3: CAWSVPTGAAVLTF
DNA: TGTGCCTGGAGTGTACCAACCGGGGCCGCCGTCCTGACTTTC

D: .
V: TRBV12-3/TRBV12-4
size: many
J: TRBJ1-3
CDR3: CASSFGSGGLGNTIYF
DNA: TGTGCCAGCAGTTTCGGTTCCGGGGGGCTCGGAAACACCATATATTTT

D: TRBD1
V: TRBV28
size: .
J: TRBJ1-2
CDR3: CASRHSTGDNYDYTF
DNA: TGTGCCAGCAGGCATTCCACAGGGGATAACTATGACTACACCTTC

D: .
V: TRBV11-2
size: .
J: TRBJ1-1
CDR3: CASSLDNQTEAFF
DNA: TGTGCCAGCAGCTTAGATAACCAGACTGAAGCTTTCTTT

D: TRBD2
V: TRBV14
size: .
J: TRBJ2-1
CDR3: CASSLRAGVDEQFF
DNA: TGTGCCAGCAGCCTAAGAGCGGGAGTTGATGAGCAGTTCTTC

D: .
V: TRBV6-5
size: .
J: TRBJ2-1
CDR3: CANNYSNEQFF
DNA: TGTGCCAACAATTATAGCAATGAGCAGTTCTTC

D: .
V: TRBV6-2/TRBV6-3
size: .
J: TRBJ2-1
CDR3: CASSFIRGRRVNNEQFF
DNA: TGTGCCAGCAGTTTCATTCGGGGGAGGAGGGTTAACAATGAGCAGTTCTTC

D: .
V: TRBV11-2
size: .
J: TRBJ1-1
CDR3: CASSPLENGDTEAFF
DNA: TGTGCCAGCAGCCCCCTGGAGAATGGTGACACAGAGGCTTTCTTT

D: TRBD2
V: TRBV13
size: many
J: TRBJ2-7
CDR3: CASSLGSSGRAGEQYF
DNA: TGTGCCAGCAGCTTAGGTTCTAGCGGGAGGGCCGGGGAGCAGTACTTC

D: .
V: TRBV11-2
size: .
J: TRBJ2-5
CDR3: CASSIHPPQETQYF
DNA: TGTGCCAGCAGCATACATCCCCCCCAAGAGACCCAGTACTTC

D: .
V: TRBV7-9
size: .
J: TRBJ2-2
CDR3: CASSRTDNSGELFF
DNA: TGTGCCAGCAGCCGGACAGATAACTCCGGGGAGCTGTTTTTT

D: .
V: TRBV28
size: .
J: TRBJ1-5
CDR3: CASISGGNQPQHF
DNA: TGTGCCAGCATCTCGGGAGGGAATCAGCCCCAGCATTTT

D: TRBD2
V: TRBV7-9
size: few
J: TRBJ2-1
CDR3: CASSPLAGVANEQFF
DNA: TGTGCCAGCAGCCCCTTAGCGGGAGTAGCAAATGAGCAGTTCTTC

D: .
V: TRBV29-1
size: many
J: TRBJ2-1
CDR3: CSGLQGSYNEQFF
DNA: TGCAGCGGGCTACAGGGATCCTACAATGAGCAGTTCTTC

D: .
V: TRBV11-2
size: many
J: TRBJ2-3
CDR3: CASTSPVLTDTQYF
DNA: TGTGCCAGCACCTCCCCGGTGCTCACAGATACGCAGTATTTT

D: TRBD1
V: TRBV12-3/TRBV12-4
size: .
J: TRBJ2-5
CDR3: CASSYTGGGEAQYF
DNA: TGTGCCAGCAGTTATACAGGGGGCGGAGAGGCCCAGTACTTC

D: TRBD2
V: TRBV6-5
size: .
J: TRBJ2-7
CDR3: CASSYSPSGTYEQYF
DNA: TGTGCCAGCAGTTACTCGCCTAGCGGGACCTACGAGCAGTACTTC

D: .
V: TRBV28
size: few
J: TRBJ2-3
CDR3: CASSLGVGVGWTDTQYF
DNA: TGTGCCAGCAGTTTAGGGGTCGGGGTCGGTTGGACAGATACGCAGTATTTT

D: .
V: TRBV6-2/TRBV6-3
size: .
J: TRBJ2-5
CDR3: CASVSKGETQYF
DNA: TGTGCCAGTGTATCGAAGGGAGAGACCCAGTACTTC

D: TRBD2
V: TRBV6-5
size: many
J: TRBJ2-5
CDR3: CASSPGLVKETQYF
DNA: TGTGCCAGCAGTCCGGGACTAGTAAAAGAGACCCAGTACTTC

D: .
V: TRBV6-6
size: few
J: TRBJ2-5
CDR3: CASSTNRDEETQYF
DNA: TGTGCCAGCAGTACTAACCGAGACGAAGAGACCCAGTACTTC

D: .
V: TRBV12-3/TRBV12-4
size: .
J: TRBJ1-5
CDR3: CAITAGYCNQPQHF
DNA: TGTGCCATCACGGCCGGGTATTGCAATCAGCCCCAGCATTTT

D: TRBD1
V: TRBV6-5
size: .
J: TRBJ1-5
CDR3: CASSPGQVGQSQHF
DNA: TGTGCCAGCAGCCCAGGACAGGTCGGTCAGTCCCAGCATTTT

D: TRBD1
V: TRBV4-2
size: .
J: TRBJ1-2
CDR3: CTSSQAGGTDYGYTF
DNA: TGTACCAGCAGCCAAGCAGGAGGGACAGATTATGGCTACACCTTC

D: .
V: TRBV29-1
size: .
J: TRBJ2-7
CDR3: CSARVLADSYDQYF
DNA: TGCAGCGCCCGAGTGTTAGCGGACTCCTACGACCAGTACTTC

D: .
V: TRBV4-3
size: .
J: TRBJ2-1
CDR3: CDSSQDLGRAFYNGQFF
DNA: TGCGACAGCAGCCAAGATCTGGGGCGGGCCTTTTACAATGGGCAGTTCTTC